A single sample is the source of the 23 T cell receptor beta chains below, sequenced in a study of STAT5B mutations in CD4+ large granular lymphocyte leukemia. The method was immunoSEQ multiplex PCR; TCRdb's version includes in-frame clones alone and lacks a portion of them. The sample yields 25,000 to 40,000 clones, around 81% seen once. Sequenced material: CD4+ T cells from blood buffy coats. These receptors were taken from a human donor in good health.

V is TRBV28 and J is TRBJ1-5, with a tentative D call TRBD1 (5 bases). CDR1 MDHEN and CDR2 SYDVKM come from the germline V gene. The CDR3 loop spans 14 amino acids. V lost 2 bases and J 7 bases, leaving 12 bases between the germline ends. The CDR3 is CASSLLGRAQPQHF. The CDR3 nucleotides read TGTGCCAGCAGTTTACTAGGCAGGGCCCAGCCCCAGCATTTT.

This clone has more than one count but fewer than ten. This chain joins TRBV7-9 and TRBJ2-2; no clear D gene. V lost 5 bases to trimming and J lost 5 bases, with 15 bases between them. This CDR3 comprises 15 residues. CDR1 SEHNR and CDR2 FQNEAQ come from the germline V gene (reference sequence). As DNA, the CDR3 is TGTGCCAGCAGCCTATGGGCGACTGGGACCGGGGAGCTGTTTTTT. Residues: CASSLWATGTGELFF.

The gene calls are TRBV5-4 and TRBJ2-5, with a possible D match to TRBD2 (6 bases). The V gene's germline CDR1 is SGHNT and CDR2 YYREEE (reference sequence). V was pared by 5 bases and J by 5 bases, with 19 bases between. The CDR3 length is 15 residues. This CDR3 reads CASRLGSLEGETQYF. The CDR3 DNA is TGTGCCAGCAGACTAGGGTCCCTGGAGGGGGAGACCCAGTACTTC.

V gene TRBV28 combines with J gene TRBJ2-3; 10 bases are shared with TRBD2. The J segment lost 3 bases and the V segment lost 3 bases, leaving 9 bases of the junction unmatched. The CDR3 has 17 residues. CDR1 is MDHEN, CDR2 SYDVKM, per germline. CDR3 sequence: CASSLAASGSRTDTQYF. The DNA of the CDR3 is TGTGCCAGCAGTTTGGCGGCTAGCGGGAGTCGTACAGATACGCAGTATTTT.

The V gene is TRBV7-3, the J gene TRBJ1-1; D not certain. Germline CDR1 reads SGHTA; CDR2 reads FQGTGA. This CDR3 is built from 13 residues. V was clipped by 5 bases and J by 2 bases, with 9 bases between them. The CDR3 DNA is TGTGCCAGCAGCCCCCGAACAAACACTGAAGCTTTCTTT. Translated, it gives CASSPRTNTEAFF.

The chain carries TRBV6-5 and TRBJ1-1, with TRBD1 identical over 7 bases. CDR1 MNHEY and CDR2 SVGAGI come from the germline V gene. The CDR3 runs 15 residues. J gave up 3 bases and V 6 bases, and 10 bases lay outside the gene matches. CDR3 in amino acids: CASRPQTGFDTEAFF. The CDR3 nucleotides read TGTGCCAGCAGACCCCAGACAGGGTTCGACACTGAAGCTTTCTTT.

The J gene is TRBJ2-1, the V gene TRBV28; D is perhaps TRBD1 (5 bases). V dropped 5 bases and J dropped 5 bases, with 13 bases sitting between them. Germline lookup yields CDR1 MDHEN and CDR2 SYDVKM. This CDR3 comprises 14 residues. As DNA, the CDR3 is TGTGCCAGCAGTCCATCCGGACATGACAATGAGCAGTTCTTC. Its protein is CASSPSGHDNEQFF.

V gene TRBV11-3 combines with J gene TRBJ2-5; TRBD2 might be the D (6 bases). The germline V and J ends were trimmed by 2 bases and 5 bases, with 9 bases remaining between them. Germline-derived CDR1 and CDR2 are SGHNT and YENEEA. The CDR3 consists of 13 residues. CDR3 in DNA: TGTGCCAGCAGCTTAAACCGGGGGGAGACCCAGTACTTC. Amino acids: CASSLNRGETQYF.

The genes are TRBV9 and TRBJ2-1; 9 nucleotides align to TRBD2. The CDR3 sequence is 18 residues long. Germline lookup yields CDR1 SGDLS and CDR2 YYNGEE. The trim removed 0 bases at V and 12 bases at J, leaving 19 bases unmatched. The CDR3 DNA reads TGTGCCAGCAGCGTAGAGGATAGCGGGAGCGTTAGGGTGTATGTGCAGTTCTTC. Protein: CASSVEDSGSVRVYVQFF.

The rearrangement links TRBV10-2 to TRBJ2-4; 8 nucleotides line up with TRBD1. The J segment lost 3 bases and the V segment lost 6 bases, leaving 4 bases of the junction unmatched. Germline CDR1 reads WSHSY; CDR2 reads SAAADI. The CDR3 extends over 14 amino acids. The CDR3 sequence: CASRTGVDKNIQYF. As DNA, the CDR3 is TGCGCCAGCAGGACAGGGGTGGACAAAAACATTCAGTACTTC.

The chain is built from TRBV4-3 and TRBJ2-3; 12 nucleotides align to TRBD2. This CDR3 region has 15 residues. Trimming took 1 base from V and 6 from J; bases not matched to a gene: 2. The germline CDR1 and CDR2 sequences are LGHNA and YSLEER. The CDR3 sequence is CASSQGLAGEDTQYF. DNA of the CDR3: TGCGCCAGCAGCCAAGGACTAGCGGGAGAGGATACGCAGTATTTT.

In this sample, this clone turned up a few times. The chain employs TRBV6-5 and TRBJ2-7; 7 bases align to TRBD2. The CDR3 has 14 amino acids. With 2 bases clipped from V and 4 bases from J, the junction kept 5 bases outside the gene matches. Germline V gives CDR1 MNHEY, CDR2 SVGAGI. CDR3: CASSYQWRGYEQYF. In DNA, the CDR3 is TGTGCCAGCAGTTACCAGTGGCGGGGGTACGAGCAGTACTTC.

The sample holds one count of this clone. The chain links TRBV6-1 to TRBJ1-1; 7 nucleotides agree with TRBD1. The CDR3 has 12 amino acids. CDR1 and CDR2 (germline): MNHNS, SASEGT. Trimming cost V 5 bases and J 8 bases; bases outside gene matches: 5. Written as DNA, the CDR3 is TGTGCCAGCAGTCTGGACAGGAAAGAAGCTTTCTTT. Protein sequence: CASSLDRKEAFF.

This chain links TRBV2 with TRBJ2-7; 14 nucleotides line up with TRBD2. The CDR3 is 15 amino acids. Germline V CDR1 and CDR2: SNHLY, FYNNEI. Unmatched junction bases numbered 3, after V lost 5 bases and J lost 3 bases. The CDR3 DNA reads as TGTGCCAGCAGTTTGGGACTAGCGGGAGTCTACGAGCAGTACTTC. Amino acid sequence: CASSLGLAGVYEQYF.

This chain uses TRBV11-1 with TRBJ2-7; weak D call: TRBD1 (5 bases). The germline CDR1 and CDR2 sequences are SGHAT and FQDESV (reference sequence). This CDR3 contains 15 residues. V lost 2 bases and J 1 base, leaving 12 bases between the germline ends. This CDR3 is CASSLSVQGSYEQYF. As DNA, the CDR3 is TGTGCCAGCAGCTTATCAGTGCAGGGATCCTACGAGCAGTACTTC.

The V and J genes are TRBV4-1 and TRBJ2-3, with D perhaps given as TRBD1 or TRBD2 (5 bases each). The V end was cut by 3 bases, the J end by 0 bases, with 13 bases between. The CDR3 length is 16 residues. In germline, CDR1 is MGHRA, CDR2 YSYEKL. CDR3 in DNA: TGCGCCAGCAGCCAGGGACGACTAAGGAGCACAGATACGCAGTATTTT. Translated, it gives CASSQGRLRSTDTQYF.

The rearrangement joins TRBV7-9 to TRBJ2-5; D is unclear. The V end was cut by 5 bases, the J end by 2 bases, with 12 bases between. The CDR3 runs to 14 residues. The germline V gene has CDR1 SEHNR and CDR2 FQNEAQ (reference sequence). The DNA of the CDR3 is TGTGCCAGCAGCAATCCCTTCTGGCAAGAGACCCAGTACTTC. Translating gives CASSNPFWQETQYF. The whole variable domain, filled in from reference TRBV7-9 and TRBJ2-5, reads DTGVSQNPRHKITKRGQNVTFRCDPISEHNRLYWYRQTLGQGPEFLTYFQNEAQLEKSRLLSDRFSAERPKGSFSTLEIQRTEQGDSAMYLCASSNPFWQETQYFGPGTRLLVL.

A few counts support this clone. The chain carries TRBV7-9 and TRBJ1-4, with 8 positions matching TRBD1. The germline CDR1 and CDR2 sequences are SEHNR and FQNEAQ (reference sequence). V shed 5 bases and J 7 bases; nucleotides not matched to a gene: 6. The CDR3 length is 14 residues. The CDR3 bases are TGTGCCAGCAGCATAGGACAGGGTGGTGAAAAACTGTTTTTT. It codes for CASSIGQGGEKLFF. Full variable domain (outside the CDR3, taken from reference TRBV7-9 and TRBJ1-4): DTGVSQNPRHKITKRGQNVTFRCDPISEHNRLYWYRQTLGQGPEFLTYFQNEAQLEKSRLLSDRFSAERPKGSFSTLEIQRTEQGDSAMYLCASSIGQGGEKLFFGSGTQLSVL.

The CDR3 nucleotides read TGTGCCAGCAGCTTGGCGAACAGGGGTAGTAGGGCTTTCTTT. Translation: CASSLANRGSRAFF. The V and J genes are TRBV5-5 and TRBJ1-1; TRBD1 agrees at 7 bases. The CDR3 totals 14 residues. V shed 0 bases and J 11 bases; nucleotides not matched to a gene: 10. From germline, CDR1 is SGHKS and CDR2 YYEKEE (reference sequence).

The chain employs TRBV7-9 and TRBJ2-5; TRBD2 matches 8 bases. The germline CDR1 and CDR2 sequences are SEHNR and FQNEAQ (reference sequence). This CDR3 has 15 residues. The J segment lost 4 bases and the V segment lost 3 bases, leaving 7 bases of the junction unmatched. CDR3 in amino acids: CASSFRGGRSETQYF. Written as DNA, the CDR3 is TGTGCCAGCAGCTTTAGGGGCGGGAGGTCAGAGACCCAGTACTTC.

This sequence joins TRBV28 and TRBJ1-6; D might be TRBD1 (5 bases). V lost 2 bases to trimming and J lost 14 bases, with 16 bases between them. CDR3 size: 14 residues. From germline, CDR1 is MDHEN and CDR2 SYDVKM. The CDR3 reads CASSLRAGTRSLHF. The CDR3 coding sequence is TGTGCCAGCAGTTTAAGGGCAGGGACGCGGTCCCTCCACTTT.

This clone was recorded only once. In DNA, the CDR3 is TGTGCCAGCAGCCTCACCGTCGGGGTTTTAGATACGCAGTATTTT. Translation: CASSLTVGVLDTQYF. The genes are TRBV7-3 and TRBJ2-3; a weak D match, TRBD2 (5 bases). The V end was cut by 5 bases, the J end by 5 bases, with 17 bases between. CDR3 length: 15 amino acids. CDR1 and CDR2 (germline): SGHTA, FQGTGA.

The V call is TRBV5-1, the J call TRBJ2-3; D possibly corresponds to TRBD2 (5 bases). Germline CDR1 SGHRS, CDR2 YFSETQ. Between the trimmed V and J ends, which lost 0 bases and 6 bases, there was a span of 5 bases. CDR3 length: 12 residues. The CDR3 region is CASSLGGDTQYF. CDR3 in DNA: TGCGCCAGCAGCTTGGGCGGGGATACGCAGTATTTT.